One and the same sample provided the 2 T cell receptor beta chains below, sequenced in a study of OX40 agonist ivuxolimab in advanced cancers. Libraries were prepared by immunoSEQ multiplex PCR; TCRdb keeps only in-frame clonotypes and omits some of them. The sample consists of some 41,000 clones, roughly 81% of them appearing once. Sequencing was performed on CD4+ or CD8+ T cells sorted from blood, taken in a trial of the OX40 agonist ivuxolimab. All receptors come from an adult with an advanced solid tumor such as melanoma, head and neck, liver or kidney cancer.

A single count supports this clone. This chain uses TRBV7-6 with TRBJ2-2; D may be TRBD1 (6 bases). CDR1 and CDR2 (germline): SGHVS, FNYEAQ. V dropped 5 bases and J dropped 8 bases, with 21 bases sitting between them. The CDR3 consists of 16 residues. CDR3 in amino acids: CASSPRGGLLMGELFF. CDR3 nucleotide sequence: TGTGCCAGCAGCCCCAGGGGCGGGCTTTTAATGGGGGAGCTGTTTTTT.

The rearrangement joins TRBV5-4 to TRBJ1-6; 11 bases match TRBD1. This CDR3 is built from 15 residues. Germline V gives CDR1 SGHNT, CDR2 YYREEE (reference sequence). J gave up 8 bases and V 3 bases, and 4 bases lay outside the gene matches. The CDR3 DNA is TGTGCCAGCAGCTCTCCGGGACAGGGGGATTCACCCCTCCACTTT. Protein sequence: CASSSPGQGDSPLHF.